This T cell receptor (beta chain) comes out of a study of type 1 regulatory T cells. Study background: T-allo10 is a Tr1-enriched, alloantigen-specific CD4 T cell product made in vitro. Study-wide results and limits: Tr1 cells had a more restricted TCR repertoire than non-Tr1 cells.

One entry per CDR3 protein, called by TCRdb with MiXCR from the reads. This table has about 42,000 distinct CDR3 sequences, over 9% appearing once. This clonotype was found a few times. Its specificity is unknown. Trimming pared 5 bases from V and 0 bases from J, leaving 8 bases between. The CDR3 totals 13 residues. CDR1 and CDR2 from the germline V gene are MNHNS and SASEGT. The TCR sequence derives from a human donor in good health. The sequenced sample consisted of cultured non-Tr1 T cells, either the whole culture or a sorted T cell fraction (not recorded which). The V gene is TRBV6-1, the J gene TRBJ2-7; D possibly corresponds to TRBD2 (5 bases). CDR3 sequence (DNA): TGTGCCAGCAGTTCTAGCAGCTCCTACGAGCAGTACTTC. As protein: CASSSSSSYEQYF.